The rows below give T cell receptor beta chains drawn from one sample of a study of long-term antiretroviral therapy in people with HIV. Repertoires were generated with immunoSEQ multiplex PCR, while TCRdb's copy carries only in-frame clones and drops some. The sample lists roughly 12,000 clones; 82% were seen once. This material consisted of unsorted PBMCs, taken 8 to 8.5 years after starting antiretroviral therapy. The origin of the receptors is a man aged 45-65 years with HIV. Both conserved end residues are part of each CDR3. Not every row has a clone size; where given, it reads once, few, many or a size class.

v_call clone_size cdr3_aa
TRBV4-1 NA CASSPHLGRGLRGANVLTF
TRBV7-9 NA CASSLGVSARDGYTF
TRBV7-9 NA CASMGGFYGYTF
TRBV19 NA CASSMVLGLSYNEQFF
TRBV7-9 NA CASSLVGGYTF
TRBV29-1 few CSVEGGRYSYNEQFF
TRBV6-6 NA CASSYERNQPQHF
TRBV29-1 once CSAFRDFEKGYTF
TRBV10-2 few CASRADDYEQYF
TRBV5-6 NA CASSFQAGSLVGYTF
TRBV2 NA CASSEASGETYEQYF
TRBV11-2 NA CASSSAGTLGYTF
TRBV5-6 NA CASSLGGYGEKLFF
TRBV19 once CASSIGGNTGELFF
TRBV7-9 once CASSLTESYEQYF
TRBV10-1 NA CASSEAASEQFF
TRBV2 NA CASSAGTASSYNSPLHF
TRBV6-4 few CASSDPNTGELFF
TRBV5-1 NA CASSLGQGGPVDTQYF
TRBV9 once CASSASWGGQMIYNEQFF
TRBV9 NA CASGPSGGEQYF
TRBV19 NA CASSLGTSGADTQYF